The 11 T cell receptor beta chains given below trace back to one sample, sequenced in a study of blood T cell repertoires in COVID-19 (dated by TCRdb to 2019 to 2021). The library came from the immunoSEQ multiplex PCR assay. TCRdb carries this immuneACCESS record with in-frame sequences only. Its versions omit some clonotypes, under half of them owing to an unresolved V gene in the studies checked, with the rest unexplained. The sample table lists tens of thousands of clones, around 80% of them with a count of one. Clones ranked in the top ten supply approximately 10% of the sample. Sample: peripheral blood. The receptors were gathered from a man between 25 and 39 years old with COVID-19, enrolled during active disease.

The chain couples TRBV7-2 to TRBJ2-1; the D is unclear. CDR1 is SGHTA and CDR2 is FQGNSA in the germline V gene. CDR3 length: 16 amino acids. Deletions cut 4 bases from V and 0 bases from J, with 13 bases between. CDR3 in amino acids: CASSSQPLSSYNEQFF. The CDR3 bases are TGTGCCAGCAGCTCGCAACCGCTTAGCTCCTACAATGAGCAGTTCTTC.

V usage is TRBV2 and J usage is TRBJ1-1; D is unresolved. The germline V gene encodes CDR1 SNHLY and CDR2 FYNNEI. The CDR3 loop spans 12 amino acids. The germline V and J ends were trimmed by 4 bases and 8 bases, with 11 bases remaining between them. CDR3 loop: CASSAFPGEAFF. The CDR3 bases are TGTGCCAGCAGTGCCTTCCCGGGGGAAGCTTTCTTT.

The gene calls are TRBV29-1 and TRBJ1-2; 7 bases match TRBD1. This CDR3 is built from 12 residues. V was pared by 7 bases and J by 5 bases, with 7 bases of the junction left unmatched. Germline V gives CDR1 SQVTM, CDR2 ANQGSEA. DNA for the CDR3: TGCAGCGCAGGGGGAGGGTCTTATGGCTACACCTTC. Translation gives CSAGGGSYGYTF.

Notes on this clone: One junction end does not reproduce the germline sequence, and a read error may be involved. The CDR3, as DNA: TGTGCCAGCAGTTTCCGTGACCAAGAGGCCCAGTACTTC. The encoded protein is CASSFRDQEAQYF. The genes are TRBV28 and TRBJ2-5, with unresolved D. Germline V lookup: CDR1 MDHEN, CDR2 SYDVKM. The CDR3 length is 13 residues. Supplemented by reference TRBV28 and TRBJ2-5, the full variable domain reads DVKVTQSSRYLVKRTGEKVFLECVQDMDHENMFWYRQDPGLGLRLIYFSYDVKMKEKGDIPEGYSVSREKKERFSLILESASTNQTSMYLCASSFRDQEAQYFGPGTRLLVL.

The chain couples TRBV28 to TRBJ1-2; D might be TRBD1 (6 bases). V gave up 11 bases and J gave up 4 bases, with 11 bases separating them. Germline V gene data show CDR1 as MDHEN and CDR2 as SYDVKM. CDR3 length: 11 amino acids. CDR3 amino acids: CALGASYGYTF. The CDR3 nucleotides are TGTGCCCTGGGGGCGTCCTATGGCTACACCTTC.

With regard to this clone: Other DNA variants within this sample encode the same CDR3. The chain combines TRBV5-1 with TRBJ2-3, with 8 bases aligning to TRBD2. Trimming cost V 0 bases and J 3 bases; bases outside gene matches: 0. Germline V gene data show CDR1 as SGHRS and CDR2 as YFSETQ. This CDR3 has 14 residues. CDR3 DNA: TGCGCCAGCAGCTTGGGACTAGCGACAGATACGCAGTATTTT. This codes for CASSLGLATDTQYF.

The chain carries TRBV4-1 and TRBJ1-5; 8 bases are shared with TRBD1. The CDR3 spans 14 residues. J was trimmed by 4 bases and V by 4 bases; bases with no gene match: 3. Germline V gene sequence: CDR1 MGHRA, CDR2 YSYEKL. DNA of the CDR3: TGCGCCAGCAGCCCAAGGACAGGGAATCAGCCCCAGCATTTT. Translated: CASSPRTGNQPQHF.

The chain couples TRBV10-2 to TRBJ1-2, with D possibly matching TRBD1 (5 bases). The CDR3 is made up of 12 amino acids. Germline V CDR1 and CDR2: WSHSY, SAAADI. With 0 bases removed from V and 14 bases from J, the gap between germline ends came to 13 bases. CDR3 DNA: TGCGCCAGCAGTGAGTCGGGGCGAGTAAGGACCTTC. Amino acid sequence: CASSESGRVRTF.

This clone was seen just once. The chain combines TRBV6-6 with TRBJ1-4, with TRBD1 as a possible D gene (5 bases). Trimming took off 6 bases at V and 5 bases at J, with 16 bases between the two ends. CDR1 is MNHNY and CDR2 is SVGAGI in the germline V gene (reference sequence). The CDR3 has 15 amino acids. The DNA for the CDR3 is TGTGCCAGCAGCCGGGGGGAGGGAAGGAATGAAAAACTGTTTTTT. Its translation: CASSRGEGRNEKLFF.

The rearrangement uses TRBV9 and TRBJ2-4, with 7 bases fitting TRBD2. The CDR3 has 12 amino acids. The trim removed 0 bases at V and 16 bases at J, leaving 7 bases unmatched. Germline V lookup: CDR1 SGDLS, CDR2 YYNGEE. The CDR3 DNA sequence: TGTGCCAGCAGCGTAGAGGGGAGGGCCCAATACTTC. The encoded protein is CASSVEGRAQYF.

This chain links TRBV11-2 with TRBJ1-3; D is unresolved. V lost 5 bases, J lost 3 bases, and 17 bases lay in between. Germline V gene sequence: CDR1 SGHAT, CDR2 FQNNGV. This CDR3 comprises 16 residues. The CDR3 DNA sequence: TGTGCCAGCAGCCTGGGTGCCCTGGGCCGTGGAAACACCATATATTTT. Its translation: CASSLGALGRGNTIYF. Full variable domain (remainder filled in from reference TRBV11-2 and TRBJ1-3): EAGVAQSPRYKIIEKRQSVAFWCNPISGHATLYWYQQILGQGPKLLIQFQNNGVVDDSQLPKDRFSAERLKGVDSTLKIQPAKLEDSAVYLCASSLGALGRGNTIYFGEGSWLTVV.